This T cell receptor (beta chain) derives from a study of T cells expressing NK-cell markers. As for the study in general: The study sequenced eight donors, seven HCMV-seropositive and one seronegative. Overall study findings and caveats: In a handful of donors, dominant clonotypes made up roughly 25-60.1% of CD3+CD56-NKG2C+ cells.

In the case of this clonotype: Its antigen is unidentified.

Germline V CDR1 and CDR2: SQVTM, ANQGSEA. This CDR3 contains 13 residues. TCRdb re-analyzed the 5' RACE reads; it lists each CDR3 protein once, without DNA. This sample's table has some 390,000 distinct CDR3 sequences. The chain is built from TRBV29-1 and TRBJ1-2; the TCRdb D gene call, TRBD1, has no DNA to confirm it. This TCR was recovered from a woman in her forties or fifties in good health. The sample comprised blood T cells: a sorted CD56 or NKG2C T cell subset, CD4+ or CD8+ T cells, or bulk PBMC T cells (not recorded which). The CDR3 reads CSVVGELFDGYTF.